This T cell receptor (beta chain) was observed in a study of blood T cell repertoires in COVID-19. Study summary: Acute-phase and convalescent COVID-19 samples originated in the United States, Italy and Spain. From T cells, B-cell-depleted T cells, or PBMCs came the material, which was cDNA or gDNA.

The Seattle patients joined while their infection was active and were tracked longitudinally afterward. In the original analysis: Quantification of nucleated cells was approximated via reference gene primer amplification. TCRdb's copy holds only in-frame clones and misses some; the assay was immunoSEQ multiplex PCR. That table gives V, J and clone size, and the DNA gave D and trimming. This repertoire shows some 150,000 clones, roughly 84% found once; its top ten account for about 14%. Trimming cost V 3 bases and J 6 bases, with 14 bases left between them. CDR3 length: 14 amino acids. Germline CDR1 MNHNS, CDR2 SASEGT.

This TCR came from a woman in her 70s with COVID-19, enrolled during active disease. The chain carries TRBV6-1 and TRBJ1-2, with D unresolved. Sequenced material: peripheral blood. The CDR3 DNA reads as TGTGCCAGCAGTGATGTTAAGAGGGTCCATGGCTACACCTTC. Protein product: CASSDVKRVHGYTF.